This is a list of T cell receptor beta chains from one sample in a study of radiation and T cells in renal cell carcinoma. Sequencing was performed with immunoSEQ multiplex PCR; in TCRdb, only in-frame clones are kept and a portion is missing. The data contain more than 100,000 clones, 88% of them singletons. The input for sequencing was blood, taken from a patient whose treatment included radiotherapy and nephrectomy. The receptors here all came from a woman aged 70-85 years with renal cell carcinoma. CDR3s include the opening cysteine and the closing phenylalanine or tryptophan. A D gene is named only where the DNA matches it firmly. The size of a clone is reported for some rows only, either as once, few or many, or as a class for expanded clones.

j_call v_call d_call clone_size cdr3_aa cdr3_nt
TRBJ2-1 TRBV28 TRBD2 NA CASSSFSGLAGDEQFF TGTGCCAGCAGTTCGTTTTCGGGACTAGCGGGGGATGAGCAGTTCTTC
TRBJ2-3 TRBV7-8 NA NA CASSLARVSLTDTQYF TGTGCCAGCAGCTTAGCTCGGGTCAGTCTCACAGATACGCAGTATTTT
TRBJ1-4 TRBV19 NA NA CASRTRGLREEKLFF TGTGCCAGTAGAACCAGGGGCCTCCGGGAGGAAAAACTGTTTTTT
TRBJ2-7 TRBV6-5 NA NA CASRTYNANEQYF TGTGCCAGCAGGACATACAACGCCAACGAGCAGTACTTC
TRBJ1-5 TRBV6-1 TRBD1 NA CASRGTGLNQPQHF TGTGCCAGCAGAGGGACAGGGCTCAATCAGCCCCAGCATTTT
TRBJ2-2 TRBV12-2 NA NA CASRLQPKNTGELFF TGTGCAAGTCGCCTCCAGCCAAAGAACACCGGGGAGCTGTTTTTT
TRBJ1-5 TRBV2 NA once CASSAGLIGNQPQHF TGTGCCAGCAGTGCGGGCCTTATCGGCAATCAGCCCCAGCATTTT
TRBJ1-2 TRBV9 NA NA CASSVDPDSYGYTF TGTGCCAGCAGCGTAGACCCCGACAGCTATGGCTACACCTTC
TRBJ1-2 TRBV18 TRBD1 NA CASSLSGQGASYGYTF TGTGCCAGCTCACTTAGCGGACAGGGGGCCTCCTATGGCTACACCTTC
TRBJ2-5 TRBV7-9 NA NA CAIGSGSFQETQYF TGTGCCATTGGCTCAGGGAGCTTCCAAGAGACCCAGTACTTC
TRBJ2-5 TRBV7-2 TRBD2 few CASSFPAGGPGQETQYF TGTGCCAGCAGCTTCCCCGCGGGGGGTCCCGGCCAAGAGACCCAGTACTTC
TRBJ2-5 TRBV9 TRBD2 NA CASSVGRGGLETQYF TGTGCCAGCAGCGTAGGACGGGGAGGGCTGGAGACCCAGTACTTC
TRBJ1-5 TRBV19 NA few CASAALNQPQHF TGTGCCAGCGCAGCTCTCAATCAGCCCCAGCATTTT
TRBJ1-5 TRBV6-4 TRBD1 NA CASSPGTGNQPQHF TGTGCCAGCAGCCCGGGGACAGGCAATCAGCCCCAGCATTTT
TRBJ2-1 TRBV2 TRBD1 once CASSRDRTYNEQFF TGTGCCAGCAGCCGGGACAGGACCTACAATGAGCAGTTCTTC
TRBJ1-4 TRBV27 NA NA CASKGDWAEKLFF TGTGCCAGCAAAGGGGATTGGGCTGAAAAACTGTTTTTT
TRBJ1-1 TRBV7-9 NA NA CASSLGGEKAFF TGTGCCAGCAGCTTAGGCGGCGAAAAAGCTTTCTTT